The text below deals with one TCR beta chain. Its antigen is unidentified. This could be a read error, since a much larger clone is one nucleotide away. Germline V lookup: CDR1 SGHVS, CDR2 FQNEAQ. There are 16 residues in the CDR3. These data originate in a study of post-analysis software for immune sequencing data. About the study: The disease courses spanned relapsing-remitting, secondary progressive and progressive-relapsing forms of multiple sclerosis.

Study results and caveats: Clustering by F measure revealed strong co-clustering among samples prepared together in one batch. Five or six TRBV segments, TRBV5-6, TRBV5-1 and TRBV20-1 among them, were found more frequent in patients than controls.

Built from TCR beta cDNA, the libraries had unique molecular identifiers in them. When about 0.95 to 10 million T cells were used, they gave 500,000 or so cDNA molecules. TCRdb analysed the PCR reads with MiXCR anew, one entry per CDR3 protein. The table lists 170,000 or so distinct CDR3 sequences, about 32% of them singletons. The TCR was taken from a girl between 5 and 17 years old with multiple sclerosis. The chain uses TRBV7-8 and TRBJ2-3; weak D call: TRBD2 (6 bases). The sequenced material came from blood. Here the CDR3 DNA reads TGTGCCTGCAGCGGGCGGGCAGGGAATCCCACAGATACGCAGTATTTT. Translation gives CACSGRAGNPTDTQYF.